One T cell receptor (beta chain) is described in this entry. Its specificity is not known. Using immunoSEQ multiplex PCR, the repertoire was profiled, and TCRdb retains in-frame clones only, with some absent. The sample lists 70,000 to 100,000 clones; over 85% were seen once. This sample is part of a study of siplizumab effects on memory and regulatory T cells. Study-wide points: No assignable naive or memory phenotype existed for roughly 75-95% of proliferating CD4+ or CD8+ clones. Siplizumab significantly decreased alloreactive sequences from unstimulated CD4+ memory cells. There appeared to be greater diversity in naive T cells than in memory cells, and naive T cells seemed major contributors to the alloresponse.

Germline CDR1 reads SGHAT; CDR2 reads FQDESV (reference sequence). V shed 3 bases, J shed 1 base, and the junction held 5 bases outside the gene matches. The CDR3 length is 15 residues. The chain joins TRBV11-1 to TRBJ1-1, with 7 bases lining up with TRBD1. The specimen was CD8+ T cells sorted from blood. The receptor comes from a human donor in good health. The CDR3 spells CASSLAGTENTEAFF. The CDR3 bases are TGTGCCAGCAGCTTGGCCGGGACAGAGAACACTGAAGCTTTCTTT.